Listed below are T cell receptor beta chains from one sample, sequenced in a study of T cells in Graves' hyperthyroidism and ophthalmopathy. TCRdb reanalysed the multiplex PCR reads using MiXCR and keeps one entry per CDR3 protein. The sample lists about 600,000 distinct CDR3 sequences, 16% occurring once. The sample taken for sequencing was blood. These receptors originate from a woman aged 40 to 50 with Graves' ophthalmopathy. The CDR3 runs from the conserved cysteine through the conserved F or W. D genes are given only for firm matches. The size of a clone is reported for some rows only, either as once, few or many, or as a class for expanded clones.

j_gene	len	d_gene	abundance	v_gene	CDR3nt	CDR3aa
TRBJ2-1	15	TRBD2	many	TRBV7-9	TGTGCCAGCACCCAAGGAGCGGGGGGGCAGGATGAGCAGTTCTTC	CASTQGAGGQDEQFF
TRBJ1-1	14	NA	NA	TRBV29-1	TGCAGCGTTAATTTGAGGCATGAGAACACTGAAGCTTTCTTT	CSVNLRHENTEAFF
TRBJ1-1	16	NA	many	TRBV6-1	TGTGCCAGCAGAGAACCTGGTAGGGCCCTGAACACTGAAGCTTTCTTT	CASREPGRALNTEAFF
TRBJ2-7	15	TRBD2	few	TRBV7-3	TGTGCCAGCAGCTATCCTGATCGGGAGGGAGAAGAGCAGTACTTC	CASSYPDREGEEQYF
TRBJ2-1	15	NA	NA	TRBV20-1	TGCAGTGCTAAAGACCGCCTAGATCCCTACAATGAGCAGTTCTTC	CSAKDRLDPYNEQFF
TRBJ2-2	12	NA	NA	TRBV28	TGTGCCAGCACCCAGGGAGCCGGGGAGCTGTTTTTT	CASTQGAGELFF
TRBJ2-3	14	TRBD2	many	TRBV6-1	TGTGCCAGCAGTATAGCGGGGCCCACAGATACGCAGTATTTT	CASSIAGPTDTQYF
TRBJ1-5	13	NA	many	TRBV2	TGTGCCGCATCTGGAGGGCGCAATCAGCCCCAGCATTTT	CAASGGRNQPQHF
TRBJ2-7	15	NA	many	TRBV28	TGTGCCAGCAGTTCCAGGGGCGGACCATCCTACGAGCAGTACTTC	CASSSRGGPSYEQYF
TRBJ2-1	16	TRBD2	once	TRBV5-1	TGCGCCAGCAGCGTCCCGACTAGCGGGAGCAACCCTGAGCAGTTCTTC	CASSVPTSGSNPEQFF
TRBJ2-3	15	TRBD1	NA	TRBV4-1	TGCGCCAGCAGCCAAGATAACAGGGGGCTATATACGCAGTATTTT	CASSQDNRGLYTQYF
TRBJ2-2	13	NA	few	TRBV5-1	TGCGCCAGCAGCCCCGGGCCGTCCGGGGAGCTGTTTTTT	CASSPGPSGELFF
TRBJ2-1	15	NA	few	TRBV20-1	TGCAGTGCTCCCCTCCGGGGGTTATCCTACAATGAGCAGTTCTTC	CSAPLRGLSYNEQFF